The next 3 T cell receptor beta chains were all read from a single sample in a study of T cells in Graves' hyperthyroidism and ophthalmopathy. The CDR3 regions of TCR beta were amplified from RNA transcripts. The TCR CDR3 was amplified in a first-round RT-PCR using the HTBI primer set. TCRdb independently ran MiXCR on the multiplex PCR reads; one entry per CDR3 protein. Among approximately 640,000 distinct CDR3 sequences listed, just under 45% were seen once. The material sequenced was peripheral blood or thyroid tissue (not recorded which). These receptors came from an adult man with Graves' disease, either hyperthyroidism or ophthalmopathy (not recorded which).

The CDR3 loop reads CSAREPGPGNSPLHF. For the CDR3, the DNA is TGCAGTGCTAGGGAACCGGGACCGGGGAATTCACCCCTCCACTTT. This chain links TRBV20-1 with TRBJ1-6; possibly TRBD1 for D (5 bases). The ends were cut back, 3 bases at V and 7 bases at J, with 16 bases in the middle. The CDR3 runs 15 residues. CDR1 is DFQATT and CDR2 is SNEGSKA in the germline V gene (reference sequence).

CDR3 bases: TGTGCCATCAGTGACGGCAGGATCACTGAAGCTTTCTTT. Its translation: CAISDGRITEAFF. The chain has TRBV10-3 and TRBJ1-1; D remains ambiguous. The length of the CDR3 is 13 residues. Per germline, CDR1 ENHRY and CDR2 SYGVKD. The V end lost 3 bases, the J end lost 4 bases, and 9 bases lay between the germline ends.

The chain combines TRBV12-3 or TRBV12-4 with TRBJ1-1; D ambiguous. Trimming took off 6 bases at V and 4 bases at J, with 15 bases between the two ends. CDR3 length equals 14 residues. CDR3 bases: TGTGCCAGCAGGCGGGGATCGCCCGGCACTGAAGCTTTCTTT. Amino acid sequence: CASRRGSPGTEAFF.